One T cell receptor (beta chain) is described in this entry. Its antigen is currently unknown. Germline CDR1 and CDR2: SQVTM and ANQGSEA. V was trimmed by 4 bases and J by 7 bases, leaving 13 bases between them. This CDR3 is 13 amino acids long. RNA transcripts yielded amplified TCR beta CDR3 regions. First-round RT-PCR relied on HTBI primers, and a second-round multiplex PCR came next. A single record per CDR3 protein comes from TCRdb applying MiXCR to the multiplex PCR reads. The repertoire holds some 1.1 million distinct CDR3 sequences, 36% seen once, with 11% in the top ten. Serum thyroxine and TRAb, along with clinical symptoms, thyroid ultrasound and orbital computed tomography, were what diagnosis relied on. These data originate in a study of Graves' ophthalmopathy and Graves' hyperthyroidism. Study outcomes and limitations: Sensitivity reached 85% to 90% and specificity about 81% for a 13-signature model separating ophthalmopathy from stable hyperthyroidism. Most thyroid-expanded clonotypes exceeding 0.001 frequency were also found in blood.

The sample comprised peripheral blood or thyroid tissue (not recorded which). J is TRBJ1-4 and V is TRBV29-1; D is perhaps TRBD1 (5 bases). The source of this sequence is an adult man with Graves' hyperthyroidism. CDR3 loop: CSVGGGGSEKLFF. CDR3 DNA: TGCAGCGTTGGTGGGGGAGGGAGTGAAAAACTGTTTTTT.